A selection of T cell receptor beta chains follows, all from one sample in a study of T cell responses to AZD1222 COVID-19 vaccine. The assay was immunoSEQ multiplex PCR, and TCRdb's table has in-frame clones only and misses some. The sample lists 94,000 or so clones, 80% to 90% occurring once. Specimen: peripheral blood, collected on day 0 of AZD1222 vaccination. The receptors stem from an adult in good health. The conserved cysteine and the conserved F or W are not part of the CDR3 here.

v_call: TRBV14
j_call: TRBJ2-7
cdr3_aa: ASSPHTGTGIREQY

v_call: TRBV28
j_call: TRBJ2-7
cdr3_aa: ASSLYRTFSYEQY

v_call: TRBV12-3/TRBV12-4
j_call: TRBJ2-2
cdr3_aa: ASSRTSTGELF

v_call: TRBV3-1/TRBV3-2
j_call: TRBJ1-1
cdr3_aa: ASSQSPLKAF

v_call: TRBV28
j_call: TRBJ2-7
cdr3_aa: ASSLSGGTAYEQY

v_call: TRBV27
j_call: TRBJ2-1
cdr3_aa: ASSTNRGRIMINEQF

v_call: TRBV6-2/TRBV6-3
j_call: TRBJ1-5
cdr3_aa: ASSPYNQPQH

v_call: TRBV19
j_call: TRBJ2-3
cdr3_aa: ASSPTGDLGWADTQY

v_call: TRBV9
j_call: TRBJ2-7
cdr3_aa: ASSVGPRAYEQY

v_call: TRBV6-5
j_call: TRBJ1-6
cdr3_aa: ASTSGGPNNSPLH

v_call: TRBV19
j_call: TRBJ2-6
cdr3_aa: ASSWTRSTIYHSGANVLT

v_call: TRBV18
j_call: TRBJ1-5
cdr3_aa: ASSPGTGGNQPQH

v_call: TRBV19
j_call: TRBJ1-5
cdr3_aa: ASSFTGEGRQPQH

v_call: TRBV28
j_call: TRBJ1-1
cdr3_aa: AGSSMNTEAF

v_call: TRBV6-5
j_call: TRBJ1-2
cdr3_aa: ASRKTGTFDGYT

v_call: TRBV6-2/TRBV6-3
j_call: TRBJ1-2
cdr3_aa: ASSYGPWAGYT

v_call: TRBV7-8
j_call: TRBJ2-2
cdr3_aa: ASSFYRGRRSGELF

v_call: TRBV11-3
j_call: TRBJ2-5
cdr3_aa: ASSPGQGFRETQY

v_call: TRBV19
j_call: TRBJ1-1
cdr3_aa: ASSMSGTANTEAF

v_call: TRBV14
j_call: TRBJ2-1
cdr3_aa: ASSLTVGVNEQF

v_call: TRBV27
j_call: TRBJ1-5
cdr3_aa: ASSPRTGWNQPQH

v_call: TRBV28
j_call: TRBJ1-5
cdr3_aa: ASTHTGAAQYSNQPQH

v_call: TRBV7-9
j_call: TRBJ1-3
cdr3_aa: ASSLEVGAGNTIY

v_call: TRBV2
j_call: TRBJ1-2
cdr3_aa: ASSETRGVGYGYT

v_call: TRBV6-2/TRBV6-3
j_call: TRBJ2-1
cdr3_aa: ASSYGGGGSYNEQF

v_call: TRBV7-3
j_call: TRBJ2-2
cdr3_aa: ASSLGLAGGYTGELF

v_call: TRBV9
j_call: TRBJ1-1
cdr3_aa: ASSASIQGAYSEAF

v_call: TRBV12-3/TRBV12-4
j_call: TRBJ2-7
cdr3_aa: ASSRLVFGEQY

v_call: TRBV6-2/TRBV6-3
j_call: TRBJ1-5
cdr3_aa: ASSYSRQFNQPQH

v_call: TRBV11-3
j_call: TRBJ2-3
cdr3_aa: ASSPGAGSTDTQY

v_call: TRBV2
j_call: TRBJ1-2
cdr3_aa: ASSDYRVGGYT